The T cell receptor beta chain described here comes from a study of cytomegalovirus exposure and HLA in healthy donors. Samples came from healthy bone marrow donors. This clone was observed a handful of times. Its cognate antigen is unknown. Points from the study as a whole: Prior analysis indicated that the majority of TCR beta V segments exhibited productivity approximately 87% or approximately 30% of the time.

The CDR3 spans 14 residues. The V gene's germline CDR1 is MGHDK and CDR2 SYGVNS. Trimming took off 6 bases at V and 5 bases at J, with 15 bases between the two ends. Vbeta (60) and Jbeta (13) primers were used in the PCR. TCRdb keeps only in-frame clones here, not all; method: immunoSEQ multiplex PCR. The profile shows over 95,000 clones, less than 80% of them singletons. The sample was PBMCs. J is TRBJ2-3 and V is TRBV25-1; D possibly corresponds to TRBD2 (5 bases). This receptor was obtained from a man aged 35-49 years in good health and CMV-seronegative. The CDR3 region has the DNA TGTGCCAGCAGACCCTCGGGGTATAAAGATACGCAGTATTTT. This translates into CASRPSGYKDTQYF.